These 8 T cell receptor beta chains originate from one sample sequenced in a study of regulatory T cells. Overall study findings and caveats: In CD3G-deficient patients, conventional CD4+ T cells were enriched for hydrophobic CDR3 residues at positions 6 and 7.

Amplification used 52 TRBV primers and 13 TRBJ primers. Sequencing used immunoSEQ multiplex PCR; TCRdb keeps in-frame clones, though not all of them. There are about 34,000 clones in the sample; more than 85% occur only once, and about 0.99% lies in the top ten. No antigen is known for these receptors. The sample was conventional CD4+ T cells sorted from blood. All receptors come from a child aged 2-15 years with CD3G deficiency.

V is TRBV5-1 and J is TRBJ2-5; a possible D gene is TRBD2 (6 bases). This CDR3 spans 13 amino acids. Germline lookup yields CDR1 SGHRS and CDR2 YFSETQ. V lost 4 bases and J lost 1, with 8 bases in between. CDR3 sequence (DNA): TGCGCCAGCAGCATCGGGGGCCAAGAGACCCAGTACTTC. This gives the protein CASSIGGQETQYF.

The V call is TRBV7-9, the J call TRBJ2-1, with TRBD2 matching 7 bases. Germline lookup yields CDR1 SEHNR and CDR2 FQNEAQ (reference sequence). The V segment lost 6 bases and the J segment 2 bases; nucleotides outside the gene matches: 7. The CDR3 is 15 amino acids. The CDR3 DNA reads as TGTGCCAGCAGTCAAACCGGGACTACCTACAATGAGCAGTTCTTC. It codes for CASSQTGTTYNEQFF. The full variable domain, rest sourced from reference TRBV7-9 and TRBJ2-1, is DTGVSQNPRHKITKRGQNVTFRCDPISEHNRLYWYRQTLGQGPEFLTYFQNEAQLEKSRLLSDRFSAERPKGSFSTLEIQRTEQGDSAMYLCASSQTGTTYNEQFFGPGTRLTVL.

On this clone itself: The junction does not match germline at one end; this may be a read error. The V call is TRBV28, the J call TRBJ2-6; 9 nucleotides agree with TRBD1. Germline V gene data show CDR1 as MDHEN and CDR2 as SYDVKM. This CDR3 spans 14 amino acids. CDR3 region: CASAQGAGTNVLTF. CDR3 bases: TGTGCCAGCGCACAGGGGGCTGGGACCAACGTCCTGACTTTC.

About this clone: Other DNA sequences of this sample code for an identical CDR3. Here the CDR3 DNA reads TGTGCCAGCAGCTTTGGGGGTCGCACCGGGGAGCTGTTTTTT. Translated: CASSFGGRTGELFF. J is TRBJ2-2 and V is TRBV7-9; TRBD1 or TRBD2 may be the D gene (5 bases each). The CDR3 consists of 14 residues. V lost 3 bases, J lost 4 bases, and 9 bases lay in between. The germline gives CDR1 SEHNR, CDR2 FQNEAQ (reference sequence).

This clone was counted a few times. The rearrangement uses TRBV28 and TRBJ2-7; TRBD1 aligns across 8 bases. After removal of 5 bases from V and 4 bases from J, the junction contained 19 bases not matched to a gene. Germline V gene sequence: CDR1 MDHEN, CDR2 SYDVKM. The CDR3 runs 18 residues. The CDR3 is CASSTSGRATGALYEQYF. CDR3 nucleotides: TGTGCCAGCAGTACAAGCGGAAGAGCGACAGGGGCCCTTTACGAGCAGTACTTC.

The chain has TRBV28 and TRBJ1-3; D unresolved. Germline V gene lookup returns CDR1 MDHEN and CDR2 SYDVKM. Trimming stripped 7 bases from V and 0 bases from J, with 7 bases between. The CDR3 sequence is 13 residues long. The CDR3 DNA reads as TGTGCCAGCAAGTTACGCTCTGGAAACACCATATATTTT. Translation gives CASKLRSGNTIYF.

The chain recombines TRBV5-1 with TRBJ2-2; the match to TRBD2 covers 13 bases. With V trimmed by 4 bases and J by 4 bases, 4 bases remained unmatched. Germline V gives CDR1 SGHRS, CDR2 YFSETQ. This CDR3 has 16 residues. In nucleotides, the CDR3 is TGCGCCAGCAGCGCGCGGACTAGCGGGAGCACCGGGGAGCTGTTTTTT. Encoded protein: CASSARTSGSTGELFF.

The chain combines TRBV28 with TRBJ2-2; 11 bases align to TRBD2. CDR1 is MDHEN and CDR2 is SYDVKM in the germline V gene. Trimming removed 7 bases from V and 1 base from J; junction bases left unmatched: 5. This CDR3 spans 16 amino acids. CDR3 coding DNA: TGTGCCAGCACTAGCGGGAGGAATAGGAACACCGGGGAGCTGTTTTTT. Translating it yields CASTSGRNRNTGELFF.